This entry lists 20 T cell receptor beta chains sequenced from one sample in a study of brain T cells in children with intractable seizures. Method: immunoSEQ multiplex PCR; TCRdb's copy keeps in-frame clones and lacks some. The sample consists of about 80,000 clones, more than 75% of them appearing once. Source: peripheral blood, taken at surgery. These receptors were collected from a girl under 10 years old with Rasmussen encephalitis and intractable seizures.

This chain joins TRBV30 and TRBJ1-6, with 9 bases matching TRBD1. The CDR3 is made up of 15 amino acids. CDR1 GTSNPN and CDR2 SVGIG come from the germline V gene (reference sequence). With 4 bases clipped from V and 7 bases from J, the junction kept 8 bases outside the gene matches. CDR3 in DNA: TGTGCCTGGAAAGGAGGGACAGGGAGAAATTCACCCCTCCACTTT. It is translated as CAWKGGTGRNSPLHF. The full variable domain, with the rest looked up from reference TRBV30 and TRBJ1-6, is SQTIHQWPATLVQPVGSPLSLECTVEGTSNPNLYWYRQAAGRGLQLLFYSVGIGQISSEVPQNLSASRPQDRQFILSSKKLLLSDSGFYLCAWKGGTGRNSPLHFGNGTRLTVT.

The genes are TRBV24-1 and TRBJ2-3; 9 positions agree with TRBD1. The V gene's germline CDR1 is KGHDR and CDR2 SFDVKD. The CDR3 length is 20 residues. Unmatched junction bases numbered 15, after V lost 1 base and J lost 2 bases. The CDR3 spells CATSDFGVMAGTGNTDTQYF. The CDR3 DNA reads as TGTGCCACCAGTGATTTTGGAGTTATGGCGGGGACAGGGAACACAGATACGCAGTATTTT.

This clone has a single count. The chain combines TRBV18 with TRBJ2-2; 11 nucleotides agree with TRBD2. Trimming cost V 4 bases and J 3 bases; bases outside gene matches: 10. This CDR3 has 18 amino acids. Per germline, CDR1 KGHSH and CDR2 LQKENI. In nucleotides, the CDR3 is TGTGCCAGCTCACTACTACTAGCGGGAGTATCTGACACCGGGGAGCTGTTTTTT. Translation: CASSLLLAGVSDTGELFF.

Points on this clone: Other nucleotide sequences from this sample produce the same CDR3. V is TRBV6-5 and J is TRBJ2-3, with TRBD1 as a possible D gene (5 bases). CDR1 and CDR2 from the germline V gene are MNHEY and SVGAGI. V lost 7 bases and J 3 bases, leaving 5 bases between the germline ends. The CDR3 totals 11 residues. CDR3 residues: CASTGTDTQYF. In DNA, the CDR3 is TGTGCCAGCACAGGGACAGATACGCAGTATTTT.

The V gene is TRBV28, the J gene TRBJ1-1; no definite D call. Looked up from germline, CDR1 is MDHEN and CDR2 is SYDVKM. The CDR3 is 13 amino acids. With 5 bases removed from V and 1 base from J, the gap between germline ends came to 8 bases. CDR3 in DNA: TGTGCCAGCAGTGCCGCGGGGAACACTGAAGCTTTCTTT. This sequence encodes CASSAAGNTEAFF.

The V call is TRBV4-1, the J call TRBJ2-3; 10 bases align to TRBD2. In germline, CDR1 is MGHRA, CDR2 YSYEKL. This CDR3 spans 15 amino acids. V lost 4 bases to trimming and J lost 4 bases; unmatched junction nucleotides: 5. CDR3 coding DNA: TGCGCCAGCAGCCTCCTAGCGGGGGAGGCAGATACGCAGTATTTT. Its protein product is CASSLLAGEADTQYF.

The J gene is TRBJ2-3, the V gene TRBV12-3 or TRBV12-4; D remains unclear. Trimming stripped 5 bases from V and 5 bases from J, with 5 bases between. The CDR3 spans 11 residues. CDR3 nucleotides: TGTGCCAGCAGTGAACGAGATACGCAGTATTTT. Translation: CASSERDTQYF.

The genes are TRBV27 and TRBJ1-6; D may be TRBD1 (6 bases). The CDR3 runs 14 residues. Trimming removed 6 bases from V and 7 bases from J, with 13 bases in between. The V gene's germline CDR1 is MNHEY and CDR2 SMNVEV (reference sequence). The CDR3 sequence is CASRKGVANSPLHF. CDR3 nucleotides: TGTGCCAGCAGGAAGGGGGTCGCAAATTCACCCCTCCACTTT.

This chain joins TRBV6-5 and TRBJ1-6; D remains unclear. V lost 7 bases and J lost 8, with 15 bases in between. Germline V gene data show CDR1 as MNHEY and CDR2 as SVGAGI. The CDR3 loop spans 14 amino acids. CDR3 region: CASIPLLWDSPLHF. In DNA, the CDR3 is TGTGCCAGCATACCGCTTCTTTGGGATTCACCCCTCCACTTT.

In DNA, the CDR3 is TGTGCCAGTAGAAGGGCCCATGAGCAGTTCTTC. It translates to CASRRAHEQFF. This rearrangement joins TRBV19 to TRBJ2-1; unclear D gene. The length of the CDR3 is 11 residues. The V and J ends lost 6 bases and 8 bases respectively, with 8 bases between them. The germline gives CDR1 LNHDA, CDR2 SQIVND (reference sequence). Full variable domain (missing parts from reference TRBV19 and TRBJ2-1): DGGITQSPKYLFRKEGQNVTLSCEQNLNHDAMYWYRQDPGQGLRLIYYSQIVNDFQKGDIAEGYSVSREKKESFPLTVTSAQKNPTAFYLCASRRAHEQFFGPGTRLTVL.

The CDR3 reads CASSARQGNGYTF. As DNA, the CDR3 is TGTGCCAGCAGCGCGCGACAGGGAAATGGCTACACCTTC. The J gene is TRBJ1-2, the V gene TRBV7-9, with 7 bases that match TRBD1. The CDR3 runs 13 residues. The V gene's germline CDR1 is SEHNR and CDR2 FQNEAQ (reference sequence). Trimming cost V 5 bases and J 6 bases; bases outside gene matches: 6. The whole variable domain, filled in from reference TRBV7-9 and TRBJ1-2, reads DTGVSQNPRHKITKRGQNVTFRCDPISEHNRLYWYRQTLGQGPEFLTYFQNEAQLEKSRLLSDRFSAERPKGSFSTLEIQRTEQGDSAMYLCASSARQGNGYTFGSGTRLTVV.

V and J are TRBV6-5 and TRBJ1-2; TRBD1 matches at 9 bases. Germline-derived CDR1 and CDR2 are MNHEY and SVGAGI. With V trimmed by 2 bases and J by 8 bases, 9 bases remained unmatched. This CDR3 comprises 15 residues. CDR3 DNA sequence: TGTGCCAGCAGTTACCCTACTGACAGGGGGAGAGGCTACACCTTC. It specifies CASSYPTDRGRGYTF.

The chain couples TRBV6-1 to TRBJ1-6, with TRBD1 as a possible D gene (5 bases). The ends were cut back, 0 bases at V and 9 bases at J, with 12 bases in the middle. From germline, CDR1 is MNHNS and CDR2 SASEGT. This CDR3 is built from 15 residues. CDR3 amino acids: CASSEARGDRSPLHF. DNA for the CDR3: TGTGCCAGCAGTGAAGCGCGGGGGGACCGTTCACCCCTCCACTTT.

This chain joins TRBV4-2 and TRBJ1-4; 7 bases are shared with TRBD1. This CDR3 has 14 residues. Per the germline V gene, CDR1 is LGHNA and CDR2 is YNFKEQ. V shed 4 bases and J 4 bases; nucleotides not matched to a gene: 3. CDR3 amino acids: CASSPTGSNEKLFF. In DNA form, the CDR3 reads TGTGCCAGCAGCCCGACAGGGAGTAATGAAAAACTGTTTTTT.

The rearrangement uses TRBV3-1 (or the pseudogene TRBV3-2) and TRBJ1-2, with TRBD1 as a possible D gene (6 bases). Germline V CDR1 and CDR2: LGHDT, YNNKEL (reference sequence). There are 15 residues in the CDR3. Trimming pared 2 bases from V and 2 bases from J, leaving 12 bases between. CDR3 loop: CASSQLQQGNYGYTF. In DNA form, the CDR3 reads TGTGCCAGCAGCCAACTCCAACAGGGCAACTATGGCTACACCTTC.

The V call is TRBV7-2, the J call TRBJ2-1, with TRBD2 as a possible D gene (5 bases). Germline CDR1 SGHTA, CDR2 FQGNSA. The CDR3 extends over 15 amino acids. Trimming took 4 bases from V and 7 from J, leaving 17 bases between them. The CDR3 reads CASSSPRATGNEQFF. CDR3 DNA sequence: TGTGCCAGCAGCTCCCCGAGAGCCACGGGGAATGAGCAGTTCTTC.

The chain carries TRBV12-3 or TRBV12-4 and TRBJ1-4; no clear D gene. Trimming took 5 bases from V and 7 from J, leaving 11 bases between them. CDR3 length equals 13 residues. CDR3 protein: CASSPSSGEKLFF. The CDR3 coding sequence is TGTGCCAGCAGTCCGAGTTCGGGTGAAAAACTGTTTTTT.

The chain couples TRBV3-1 (or the pseudogene TRBV3-2) to TRBJ2-6; TRBD1 is a possible D gene (5 bases). With 2 bases removed from V and 1 base from J, the gap between germline ends came to 12 bases. The CDR3 runs to 17 residues. CDR1 LGHDT and CDR2 YNNKEL come from the germline V gene (reference sequence). CDR3 sequence: CASSQRGLKSGANVLTF. DNA of the CDR3: TGTGCCAGCAGCCAAAGGGGCCTGAAATCTGGGGCCAACGTCCTGACTTTC.

The genes are TRBV27 and TRBJ2-5, with TRBD2 identical over 7 bases. J gave up 3 bases and V 6 bases, and 13 bases lay outside the gene matches. This CDR3 contains 16 residues. Per the germline V gene, CDR1 is MNHEY and CDR2 is SMNVEV (reference sequence). CDR3 bases: TGTGCCAGCAGCCGTACGGGGGGTTGGGTCGAAGAGACCCAGTACTTC. It specifies CASSRTGGWVEETQYF.

The chain has TRBV29-1 and TRBJ2-7; D is unclear. Trimming shortened V by 7 bases and J by 3 bases, and 16 bases separated the two germline ends. Germline V gives CDR1 SQVTM, CDR2 ANQGSEA. There are 13 residues in the CDR3. CDR3 bases: TGCAGCGCTGGTCCTAGGTTGGGCTACGAGCAGTACTTC. Translating gives CSAGPRLGYEQYF.